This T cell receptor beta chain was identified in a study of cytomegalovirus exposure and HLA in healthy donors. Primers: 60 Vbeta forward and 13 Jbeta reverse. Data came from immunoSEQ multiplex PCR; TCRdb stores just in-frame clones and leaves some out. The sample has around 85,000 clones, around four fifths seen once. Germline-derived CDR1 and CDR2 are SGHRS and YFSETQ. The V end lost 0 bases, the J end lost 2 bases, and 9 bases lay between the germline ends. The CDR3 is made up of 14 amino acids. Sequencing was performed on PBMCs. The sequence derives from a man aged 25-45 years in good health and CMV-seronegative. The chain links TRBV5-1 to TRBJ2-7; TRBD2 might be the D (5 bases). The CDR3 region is CASSLADGTYEQYF. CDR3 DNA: TGCGCCAGCAGCTTGGCGGACGGGACCTACGAGCAGTACTTC.